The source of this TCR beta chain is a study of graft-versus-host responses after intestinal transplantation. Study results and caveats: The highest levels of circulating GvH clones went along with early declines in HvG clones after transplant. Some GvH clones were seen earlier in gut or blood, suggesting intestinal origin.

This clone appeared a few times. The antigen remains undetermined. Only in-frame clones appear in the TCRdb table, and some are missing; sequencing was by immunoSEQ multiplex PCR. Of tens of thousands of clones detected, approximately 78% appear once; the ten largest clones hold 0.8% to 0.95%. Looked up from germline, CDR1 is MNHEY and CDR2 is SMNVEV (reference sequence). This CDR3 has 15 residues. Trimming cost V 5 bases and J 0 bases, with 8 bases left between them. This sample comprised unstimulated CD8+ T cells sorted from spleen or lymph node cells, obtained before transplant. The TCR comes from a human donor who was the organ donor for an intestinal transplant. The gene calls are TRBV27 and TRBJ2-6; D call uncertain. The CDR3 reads CASSPSFSGANVLTF. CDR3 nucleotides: TGTGCCAGCAGTCCCTCGTTCTCTGGGGCCAACGTCCTGACTTTC.